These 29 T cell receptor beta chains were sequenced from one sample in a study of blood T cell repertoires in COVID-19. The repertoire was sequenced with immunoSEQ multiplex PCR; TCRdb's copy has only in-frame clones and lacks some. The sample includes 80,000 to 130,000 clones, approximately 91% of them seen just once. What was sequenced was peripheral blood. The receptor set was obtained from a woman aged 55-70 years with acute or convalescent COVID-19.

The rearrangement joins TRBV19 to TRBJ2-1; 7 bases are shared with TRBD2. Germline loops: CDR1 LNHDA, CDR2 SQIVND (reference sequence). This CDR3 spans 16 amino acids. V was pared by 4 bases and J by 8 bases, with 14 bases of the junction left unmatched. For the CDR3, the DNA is TGTGCCAGTAGTAACCCCGGGAGGCGGAGGAGCGATGAGCAGTTCTTC. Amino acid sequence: CASSNPGRRRSDEQFF.

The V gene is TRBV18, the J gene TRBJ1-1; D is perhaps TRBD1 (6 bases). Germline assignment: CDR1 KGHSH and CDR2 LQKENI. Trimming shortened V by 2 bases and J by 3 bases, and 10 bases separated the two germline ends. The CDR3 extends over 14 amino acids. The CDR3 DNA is TGTGCCAGCTCACCAACAGGGATTCACACTGAAGCTTTCTTT. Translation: CASSPTGIHTEAFF.

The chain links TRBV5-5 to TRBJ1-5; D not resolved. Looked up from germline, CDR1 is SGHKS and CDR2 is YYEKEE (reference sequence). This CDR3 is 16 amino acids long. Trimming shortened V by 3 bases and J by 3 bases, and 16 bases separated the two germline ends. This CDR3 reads CASSWAGGLNNQPQHF. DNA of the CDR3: TGTGCCAGCAGCTGGGCGGGTGGGTTAAACAATCAGCCCCAGCATTTT.

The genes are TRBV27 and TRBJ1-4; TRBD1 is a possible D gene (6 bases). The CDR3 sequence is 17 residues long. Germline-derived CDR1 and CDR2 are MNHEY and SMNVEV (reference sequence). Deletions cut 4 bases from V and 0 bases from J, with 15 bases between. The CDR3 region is CASSSTYRVTTNEKLFF. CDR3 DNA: TGTGCCAGCAGTTCCACTTACAGGGTAACAACTAATGAAAAACTGTTTTTT.

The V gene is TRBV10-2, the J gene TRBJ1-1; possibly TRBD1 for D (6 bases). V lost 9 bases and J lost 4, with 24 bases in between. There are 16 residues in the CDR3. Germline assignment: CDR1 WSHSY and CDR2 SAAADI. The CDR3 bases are TGCGCCAGGGGGACAAGGGTACTCAGTCGGGTCACTGAAGCTTTCTTT. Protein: CARGTRVLSRVTEAFF.

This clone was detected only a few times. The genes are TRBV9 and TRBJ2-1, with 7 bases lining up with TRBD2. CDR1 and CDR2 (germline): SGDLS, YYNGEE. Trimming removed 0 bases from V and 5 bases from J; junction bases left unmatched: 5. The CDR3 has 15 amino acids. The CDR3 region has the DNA TGTGCCAGCAGCGTAGGTAGGCGGGAGCACAATGAGCAGTTCTTC. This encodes CASSVGRREHNEQFF.

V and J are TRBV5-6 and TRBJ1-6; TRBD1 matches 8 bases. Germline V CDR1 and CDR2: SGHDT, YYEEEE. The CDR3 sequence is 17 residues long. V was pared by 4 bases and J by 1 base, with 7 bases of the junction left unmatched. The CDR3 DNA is TGTGCCAGCAGCGGAGGGACAGGTAGTTCCTATAATTCACCCCTCCACTTT. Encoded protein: CASSGGTGSSYNSPLHF. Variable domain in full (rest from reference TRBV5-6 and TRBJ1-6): DAGVTQSPTHLIKTRGQQVTLRCSPKSGHDTVSWYQQALGQGPQFIFQYYEEEERQRGNFPDRFSGHQFPNYSSELNVNALLLGDSALYLCASSGGTGSSYNSPLHFGNGTRLTVT.

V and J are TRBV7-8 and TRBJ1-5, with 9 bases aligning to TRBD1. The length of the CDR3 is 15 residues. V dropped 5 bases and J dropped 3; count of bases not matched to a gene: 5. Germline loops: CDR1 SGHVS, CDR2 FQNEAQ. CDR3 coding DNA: TGTGCCAGCAGCAGAAGGGACAGGGTCAATCAGCCCCAGCATTTT. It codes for CASSRRDRVNQPQHF.

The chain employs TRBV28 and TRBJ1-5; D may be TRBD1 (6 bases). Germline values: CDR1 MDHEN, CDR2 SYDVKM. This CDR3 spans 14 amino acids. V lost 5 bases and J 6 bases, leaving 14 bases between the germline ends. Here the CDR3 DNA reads TGTGCCAGCAGTACCGGGGGGGGCATTCAGCCCCAGCATTTT. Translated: CASSTGGGIQPQHF. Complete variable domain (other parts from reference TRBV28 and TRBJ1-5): DVKVTQSSRYLVKRTGEKVFLECVQDMDHENMFWYRQDPGLGLRLIYFSYDVKMKEKGDIPEGYSVSREKKERFSLILESASTNQTSMYLCASSTGGGIQPQHFGDGTRLSIL.

CDR3 sequence reads: CASSYSRGGGFENIQYF. The CDR3 DNA follows: TGTGCCAGCAGTTACTCTCGGGGGGGAGGCTTCGAAAACATTCAGTACTTC. The V gene is TRBV6-2 or TRBV6-3, the J gene TRBJ2-4; 8 bases are a match to TRBD2. Germline CDR1 reads MNHEY; CDR2 reads SVGEGT. The CDR3 is 17 amino acids. With V trimmed by 0 bases and J by 5 bases, 9 bases remained unmatched.

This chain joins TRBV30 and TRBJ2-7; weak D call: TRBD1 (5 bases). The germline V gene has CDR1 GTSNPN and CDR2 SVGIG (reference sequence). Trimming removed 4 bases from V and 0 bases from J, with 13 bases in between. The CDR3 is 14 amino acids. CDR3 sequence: CAWKWGTNSYEQYF. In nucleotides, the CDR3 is TGTGCCTGGAAGTGGGGCACTAACTCCTACGAGCAGTACTTC. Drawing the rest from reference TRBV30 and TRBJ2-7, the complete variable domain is SQTIHQWPATLVQPVGSPLSLECTVEGTSNPNLYWYRQAAGRGLQLLFYSVGIGQISSEVPQNLSASRPQDRQFILSSKKLLLSDSGFYLCAWKWGTNSYEQYFGPGTRLTVT.

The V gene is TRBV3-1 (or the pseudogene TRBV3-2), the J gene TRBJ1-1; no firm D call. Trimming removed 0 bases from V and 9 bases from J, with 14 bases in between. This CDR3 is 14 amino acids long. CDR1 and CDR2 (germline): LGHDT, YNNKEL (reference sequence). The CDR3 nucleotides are TGTGCCAGCAGCCAAGATACGGGGAAACCTCAAGCTTTCTTT. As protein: CASSQDTGKPQAFF.

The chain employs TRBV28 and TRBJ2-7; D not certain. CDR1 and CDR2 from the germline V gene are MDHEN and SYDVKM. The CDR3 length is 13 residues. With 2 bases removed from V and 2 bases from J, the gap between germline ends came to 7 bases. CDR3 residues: CASSLGGPYEQYF. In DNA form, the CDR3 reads TGTGCCAGCAGTTTAGGTGGCCCCTACGAGCAGTACTTC.

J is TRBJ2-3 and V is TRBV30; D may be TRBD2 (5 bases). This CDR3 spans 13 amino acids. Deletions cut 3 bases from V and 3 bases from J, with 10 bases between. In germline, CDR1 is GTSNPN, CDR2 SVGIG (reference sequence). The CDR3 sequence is CAWRRGLTDTQYF. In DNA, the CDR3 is TGTGCCTGGAGACGAGGGTTGACAGATACGCAGTATTTT. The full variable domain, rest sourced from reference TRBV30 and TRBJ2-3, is SQTIHQWPATLVQPVGSPLSLECTVEGTSNPNLYWYRQAAGRGLQLLFYSVGIGQISSEVPQNLSASRPQDRQFILSSKKLLLSDSGFYLCAWRRGLTDTQYFGPGTRLTVL.

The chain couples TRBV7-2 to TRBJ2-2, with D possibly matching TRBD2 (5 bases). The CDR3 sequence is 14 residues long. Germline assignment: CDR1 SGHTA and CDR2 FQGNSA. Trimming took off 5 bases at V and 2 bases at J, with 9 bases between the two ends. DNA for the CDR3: TGTGCCAGCAGCCCCGGACTTAACACCGGGGAGCTGTTTTTT. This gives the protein CASSPGLNTGELFF.

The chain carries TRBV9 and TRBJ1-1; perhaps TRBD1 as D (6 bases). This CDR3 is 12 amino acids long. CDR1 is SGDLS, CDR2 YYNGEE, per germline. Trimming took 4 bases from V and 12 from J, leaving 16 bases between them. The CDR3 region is CASSPGEGVTFF. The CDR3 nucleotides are TGTGCCAGCAGCCCAGGGGAGGGCGTAACTTTCTTT.

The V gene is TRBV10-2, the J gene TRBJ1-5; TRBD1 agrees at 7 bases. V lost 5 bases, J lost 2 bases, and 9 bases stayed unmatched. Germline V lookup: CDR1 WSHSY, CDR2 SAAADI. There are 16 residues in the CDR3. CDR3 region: CASSPGTVGGNQPQHF. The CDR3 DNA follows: TGCGCCAGCAGTCCCGGGACAGTTGGGGGCAATCAGCCCCAGCATTTT.

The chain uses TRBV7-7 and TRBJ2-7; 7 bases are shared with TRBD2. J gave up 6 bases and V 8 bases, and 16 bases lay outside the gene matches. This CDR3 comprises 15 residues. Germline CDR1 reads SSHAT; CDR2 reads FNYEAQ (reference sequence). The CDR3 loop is CASWPRRERDPEQYV. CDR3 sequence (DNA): TGTGCCAGCTGGCCGAGGAGGGAGCGGGATCCCGAGCAGTACGTC.

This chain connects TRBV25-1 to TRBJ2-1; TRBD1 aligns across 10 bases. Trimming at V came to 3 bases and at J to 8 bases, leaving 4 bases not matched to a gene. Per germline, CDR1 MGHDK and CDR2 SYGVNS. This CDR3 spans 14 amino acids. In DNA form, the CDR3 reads TGTGCCAGCAGTGAGGGACAGGGGTTCGATGAGCAGTTCTTC. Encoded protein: CASSEGQGFDEQFF.

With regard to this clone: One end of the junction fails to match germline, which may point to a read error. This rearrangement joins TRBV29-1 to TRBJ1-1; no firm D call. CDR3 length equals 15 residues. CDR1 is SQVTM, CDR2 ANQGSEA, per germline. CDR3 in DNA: TGCAGCGTAGAAGCCCGGGTAGTCCTGAACACTGAAGCTTTCTTT. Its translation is CSVEARVVLNTEAFF.

CDR3 region: CASSYSMDREQSYEQYV. The CDR3 DNA sequence: TGTGCCAGCAGTTACTCGATGGACAGGGAGCAGTCCTACGAGCAGTACGTC. This rearrangement joins TRBV6-2 or TRBV6-3 to TRBJ2-7; 8 nucleotides line up with TRBD1. The trim removed 0 bases at V and 1 base at J, leaving 8 bases unmatched. CDR1 is MNHEY, CDR2 SVGEGT, per germline. CDR3 size: 17 residues.

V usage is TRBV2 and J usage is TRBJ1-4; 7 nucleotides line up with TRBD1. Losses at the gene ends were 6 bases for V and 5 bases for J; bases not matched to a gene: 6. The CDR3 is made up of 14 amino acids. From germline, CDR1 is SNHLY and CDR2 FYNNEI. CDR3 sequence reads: CASRKTGRNEKLFF. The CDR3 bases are TGTGCCAGCAGGAAGACAGGGCGAAATGAAAAACTGTTTTTT.

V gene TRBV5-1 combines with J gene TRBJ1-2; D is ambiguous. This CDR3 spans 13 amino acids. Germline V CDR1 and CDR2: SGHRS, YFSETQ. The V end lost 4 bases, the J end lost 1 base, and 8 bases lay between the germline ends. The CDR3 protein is CASSEEGNYGYTF. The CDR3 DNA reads TGCGCCAGCAGCGAGGAGGGTAACTATGGCTACACCTTC. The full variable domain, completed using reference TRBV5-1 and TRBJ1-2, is KAGVTQTPRYLIKTRGQQVTLSCSPISGHRSVSWYQQTPGQGLQFLFEYFSETQRNKGNFPGRFSGRQFSNSRSEMNVSTLELGDSALYLCASSEEGNYGYTFGSGTRLTVV.

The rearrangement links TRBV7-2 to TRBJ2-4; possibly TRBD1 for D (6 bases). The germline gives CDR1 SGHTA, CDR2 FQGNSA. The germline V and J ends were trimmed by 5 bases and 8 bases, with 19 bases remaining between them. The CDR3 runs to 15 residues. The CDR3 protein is CASSHTGGLGYIQYF. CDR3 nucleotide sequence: TGTGCCAGCAGCCATACTGGGGGCCTGGGGTACATTCAGTACTTC.

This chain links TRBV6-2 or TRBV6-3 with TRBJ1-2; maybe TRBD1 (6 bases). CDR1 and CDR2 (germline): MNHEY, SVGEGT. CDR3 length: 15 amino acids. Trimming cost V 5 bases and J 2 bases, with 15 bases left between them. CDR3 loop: CASSLSGGANYGYTF. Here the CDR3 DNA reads TGTGCCAGCAGTCTCAGTGGGGGGGCCAACTATGGCTACACCTTC.

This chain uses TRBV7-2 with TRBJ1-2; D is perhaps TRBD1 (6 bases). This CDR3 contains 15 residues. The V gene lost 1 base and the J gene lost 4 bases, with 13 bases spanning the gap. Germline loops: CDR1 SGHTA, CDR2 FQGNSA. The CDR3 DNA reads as TGTGCCAGCAGCTTAGTCCAGGGGAAGGGCTATGGCTACACCTTC. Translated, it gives CASSLVQGKGYGYTF. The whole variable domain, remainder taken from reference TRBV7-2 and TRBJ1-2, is GAGVSQSPSNKVTEKGKDVELRCDPISGHTALYWYRQSLGQGLEFLIYFQGNSAPDKSGLPSDRFSAERTGGSVSTLTIQRTQQEDSAVYLCASSLVQGKGYGYTFGSGTRLTVV.

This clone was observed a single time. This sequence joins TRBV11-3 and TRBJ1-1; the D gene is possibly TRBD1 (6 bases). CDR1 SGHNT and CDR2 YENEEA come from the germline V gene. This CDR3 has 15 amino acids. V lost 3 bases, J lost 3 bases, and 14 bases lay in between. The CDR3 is CASSFRGGRDTEAFF. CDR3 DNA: TGTGCCAGCAGCTTTAGGGGGGGACGGGACACTGAAGCTTTCTTT.

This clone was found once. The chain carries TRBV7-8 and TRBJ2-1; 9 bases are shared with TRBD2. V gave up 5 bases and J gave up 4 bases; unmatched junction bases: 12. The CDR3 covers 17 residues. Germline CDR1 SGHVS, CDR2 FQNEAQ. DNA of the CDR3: TGTGCCAGCAGCCTCAGAGAAGGACTAGCGTTTTACAATGAGCAGTTCTTC. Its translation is CASSLREGLAFYNEQFF.

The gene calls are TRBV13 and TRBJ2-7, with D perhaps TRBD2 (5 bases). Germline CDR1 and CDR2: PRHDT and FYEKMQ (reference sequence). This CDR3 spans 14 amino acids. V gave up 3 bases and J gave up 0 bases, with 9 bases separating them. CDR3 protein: CASSLRVSSYEQYV. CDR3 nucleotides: TGTGCCAGCAGCTTGAGGGTTAGCTCCTACGAGCAGTACGTC.